This entry concerns a single T cell receptor beta chain. This clone was picked up a small number of times. This clone's antigen is unknown. Nothing much larger sits one base from this clone, and base qualities are not available. This record comes from a study of cytomegalovirus exposure and HLA in healthy donors (dated by TCRdb to the late 2010s). Study-level background: An earlier analysis of roughly 500 of the donors reported about 250 Gb of sequence data and roughly 110 million unique TCR beta sequences from approximately 180 million T cells. About 300 gigabases of sequencing data and around 80 million unique TCR sequences made up an early release that covered about 640 HLA-typed donors. Of the roughly 390 genotyped donors, 81% were placed in the genetic ancestry cluster associated with self-reported Caucasian donors. The aim of the study was to test whether cataloging public T cell receptors could identify signatures of past pathogen exposure. The T cell repertoires of 550 to 850 subjects were profiled by immunosequencing and related to cytomegalovirus serostatus. Besides the first cohort of 666 subjects, a separate validation cohort made up of roughly 130 different subjects was used. To predict cytomegalovirus infection status, the study combined high-throughput TCR immunosequencing, statistical association of individual TCRs with disease status, and machine learning. A later analysis re-examined previously published TCR beta repertoires from just over 650 donors and added high-resolution HLA genotyping to investigate patterns of TCR occurrence. The later analysis used no new phenotypic data to find candidate immune exposures, relying instead on TCR beta sequences and their occurrence across donors. In an earlier analysis of a few hundred of the donors, high-throughput TCR beta sequencing was used to judge whether each TCR beta V gene segment behaved as functional or pseudogenic. Donor age, sex, ethnicity and CMV serostatus were collected together with the repertoire data. Genome-wide SNP genotypes for about 65% of the 666 donors were used in a later genetic analysis, which treated that subset as a discovery cohort. All discovery cohort repertoires had been generated on a single sequencing platform. HLA typing included class I and class II loci at four-digit resolution. The number of donors typed differed by locus, with roughly 629-640 for A, B, C, DRB1 and DQB1, around 560 for DQA1, about 610 for DPA1, and approximately 470 for DPB1. Because of strong linkage in the cohort, a few DR-DQ haplotypes were treated as single units for association and clustering. Among several hundred genotyped donors of the cohort, an average of about 240,000 unique TCR beta nucleotide sequences was sequenced per donor, of which about 20% were non-productive. What the research found in general, with its limitations: The study listed 150 to 200 TCR beta chains as associated with cytomegalovirus. The sequencing pipeline was judged likely to have produced a cluster of highly shared sequence variants as a technical artifact. According to the authors, the approach could potentially be generalized to other disease states and immunological phenotypes. In a later analysis, HLA-associated TCR beta chains were found to be more clonally expanded and to have lower generation probabilities than equally common non-associated chains. Some IMGT-functional V segments, including TRBV6-2 and TRBV6-3, could not be told apart with the 87-base-pair reads, so those segments were excluded. Roughly uniform sequencing depth across donors was assumed in presence/absence analyses, although this assumption may not hold. Most TCR sequences were observed very rarely across donors, whereas some public TCRs were present in many individuals. In a later genetic analysis, a missense DCLRE1C variant was associated with V-gene and J-gene trimming of TCR beta chains, and the association was replicated in an independent cohort. In a later analysis, most CMV-associated TCR beta chains were found to appear HLA-restricted, with HLA associations seemingly driven largely by CMV exposure. In vitro tests confirmed that three of the cytomegalovirus-associated TCR beta chains recognize cytomegalovirus antigens. A further reported finding was that TCR beta sequences accurately predicted the HLA-A and HLA-B alleles for most subjects in the first cohort. Immune exposure information for the cohort was limited to CMV serostatus. Because counts were too low, around 18 rarely observed V segments, including chromosome 9 orphons, were left out of the earlier analysis of over 550 of the donors. Several of the top co-occurrence clusters appeared to be linked to parvovirus B19, influenza, CMV and Epstein-Barr virus, according to a later analysis. The classifier was reported to diagnose cytomegalovirus status with high specificity and sensitivity in both the original and validation cohorts. When HLA alleles, especially DR and DQ, strongly co-occurred, attributing TCR associations to individual alleles was difficult. A later genetic analysis reported fewer N-insertions in productive TCRs among donors in an Asian-associated ancestry cluster than the 666-donor mean. The cohort was sequenced for TCR beta chains only, and without alpha or paired-chain data the features that could be detected were limited. At a false discovery rate of 0.05, a later analysis linked approximately 18,000 TCR beta sequences to specific HLA alleles. In an earlier analysis of approximately 590 of the donors, most TCR beta V segments appeared in productive rearrangements about 90% or about 30% of the time, broadly matching IMGT annotations. According to a later analysis, TCR association rates differed among HLA loci, with DRB1 alleles showing the most associated TCRs and HLA-C alleles showing the fewest. Correlated functional status among segregating V segments might reflect linkage disequilibrium, but an unknown experimental factor could not be ruled out. HLA typing was unavailable for some donors at each locus, so association tests used only the typed subset.

Germline trimming: 0 bases from V, 12 bases from J; junction bases outside gene matches: 18. In the germline V gene, CDR1 corresponds to MGHRA and CDR2 to YSYEKL. The CDR3 measures 18 amino acids from cysteine to phenylalanine. Just the 54-base CDR3 DNA is kept, in frame starting at base 1. The library was obtained by the immunoSEQ multiplex PCR assay. A mixture of 60 forward primers for TCR Vbeta segments and 13 reverse primers for TCR Jbeta segments was used in the multiplex PCR. The CDR3 region of rearranged TCR beta genes was amplified from genomic DNA with a multiplex PCR assay. On the Illumina HiSeq System, the amplified TCR beta libraries were sequenced as 87-base-pair reads. As for how the authors treated the data: Across the 670 or so repertoires, a later analysis counted approximately 83 million unique TCR beta chains, roughly 11 million of which were shared by at least two donors. Raw reads were error-corrected and collapsed into unique sequences by a nearest-neighbor algorithm in which closely related sequences were merged to remove PCR and sequencing errors. To assign V, D and J gene segments, CDR3 sequences were aligned to IMGT reference sequences. Each retained sequence needed at least a six-nucleotide match to both a V gene segment and a J gene segment. Rearrangements were classified as productive when the CDR3 lacked stop codons and remained in frame with V and J, and all other rearrangements were classified as non-productive. CDR3 was defined according to IMGT convention as the region running from the second conserved V-encoded cysteine to the conserved J-encoded phenylalanine. In an earlier analysis of more than 550 of the donors, sequences lacking an unambiguous match to a single V gene segment were excluded. In an earlier analysis of approximately 590 of the donors, a V segment was called functional when productive rearrangements were above 56.7%, and segregating when the standard deviation between donors exceeded 5%. A statistical classification framework was built to diagnose cytomegalovirus status from the catalog of TCR beta chain sequences. A later analysis assigned V and J genes by comparing TCR nucleotide sequences with IMGT/GENE-DB human TR gene sequences. The TCRdist pipeline was used in a later analysis to assign CDR3 sequences and most-parsimonious VDJ recombination scenarios. A later analysis defined each TCR beta chain by its CDR3 amino acid sequence plus V-gene family, and excluded reads lacking a unique V-gene family. To address suspected cross-contamination and a sequencing artifact, a later analysis removed roughly 640 highly shared, low-generation-probability nucleotide sequences. In a later analysis, a clonal expansion index was calculated for each public chain from normalized within-repertoire ranks of inferred template counts. In a later analysis, generation probabilities were computed with a VDJ recombination model fitted to out-of-frame rearrangements, and the resulting probabilities were checked against IGoR. A later analysis scored TCR-TCR, TCR-HLA and TCR-CMV co-occurrence with hypergeometric tests, applying a repertoire-size bias correction to TCR pairs. In a later analysis, false discovery rates were estimated by permuting HLA or CMV assignments 20 times. In a later analysis, co-occurring TCRs were grouped using DBSCAN, and TCRdist sequence similarity was added for clustering within HLA-allele-positive subsets. Co-occurrence clustering excluded repertoires with fewer than 30,000 or more than 120,000 public chains, plus five with anomalous nucleotide sharing. The clones in this table, taken by TCRdb from immuneACCESS, are in-frame only. Not every clone is retained; where verified, under half of the shortfall comes from an unresolved V gene, and the cause of the rest is unknown. V, J and clone size are those of that table, while D and trimming were read from the DNA. The table for this sample lists 180,000 or so clones; roughly 75% of them were counted only once. The top ten hold under 2% of the sample.

The cohort was made up of approximately 670 healthy bone marrow donors. All cohort members were sampled while nominally healthy, although unrecorded immune exposures were likely present. The donor tested CMV seronegative, placing the donor among the 350 or so seronegative members of the cohort. A peripheral blood sample was collected from each donor, and TCR beta sequencing was performed on peripheral blood mononuclear cells. Genomic DNA was extracted from the blood cell samples with the Qiagen DNeasy Blood Extraction Kit. The V and J segments used are TRBV4-1 and TRBJ2-1; 9 bases in the junction line up with TRBD2. Sequences were obtained from PBMCs. This sequence was found in a woman between 25 and 40 years old in good health and CMV-seronegative. CDR3 protein: CASSQDRTSEKMVVGQFF. The bases are TGCGCCAGCAGCCAAGACCGGACTAGCGAAAAAATGGTAGTGGGGCAGTTCTTC.